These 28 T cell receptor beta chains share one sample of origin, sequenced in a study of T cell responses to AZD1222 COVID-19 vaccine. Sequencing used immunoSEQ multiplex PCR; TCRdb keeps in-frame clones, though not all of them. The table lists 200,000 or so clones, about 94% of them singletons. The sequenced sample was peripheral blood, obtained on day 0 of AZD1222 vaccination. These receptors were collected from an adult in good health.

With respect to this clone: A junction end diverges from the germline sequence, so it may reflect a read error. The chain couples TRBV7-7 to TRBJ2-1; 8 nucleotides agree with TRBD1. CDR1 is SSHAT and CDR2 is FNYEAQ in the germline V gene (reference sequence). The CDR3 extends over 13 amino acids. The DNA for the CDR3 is TGTGCTAGCAGCATGACAGGGGACAATGAGCAGTTCTTC. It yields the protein CASSMTGDNEQFF.

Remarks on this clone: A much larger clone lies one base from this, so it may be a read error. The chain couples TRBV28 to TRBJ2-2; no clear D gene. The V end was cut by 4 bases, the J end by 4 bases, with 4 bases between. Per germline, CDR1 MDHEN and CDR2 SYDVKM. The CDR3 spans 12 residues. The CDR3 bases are TGTGCCAGCAGTTCCCCCACCGGGGAGCTGTTTTTT. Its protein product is CASSSPTGELFF.

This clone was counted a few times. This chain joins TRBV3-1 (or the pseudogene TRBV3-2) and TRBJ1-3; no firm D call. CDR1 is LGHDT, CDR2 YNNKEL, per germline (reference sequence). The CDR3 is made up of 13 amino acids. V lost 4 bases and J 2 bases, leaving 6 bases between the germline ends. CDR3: CASSPLPGNTIYF. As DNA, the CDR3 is TGTGCCAGCAGCCCCCTCCCTGGAAACACCATATATTTT.

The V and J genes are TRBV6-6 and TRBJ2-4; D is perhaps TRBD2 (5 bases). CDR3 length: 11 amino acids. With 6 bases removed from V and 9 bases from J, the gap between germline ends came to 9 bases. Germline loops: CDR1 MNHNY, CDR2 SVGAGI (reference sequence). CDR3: CASREVGIQYF. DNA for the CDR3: TGTGCCAGCAGGGAGGTGGGCATTCAGTACTTC.

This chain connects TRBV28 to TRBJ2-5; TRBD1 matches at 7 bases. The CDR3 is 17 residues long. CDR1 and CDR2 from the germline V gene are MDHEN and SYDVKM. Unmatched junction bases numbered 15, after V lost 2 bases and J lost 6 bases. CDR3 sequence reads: CASSLTGTGVPRKTQYF. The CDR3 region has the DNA TGTGCCAGCAGTTTAACAGGAACAGGGGTCCCTAGGAAGACCCAGTACTTC.

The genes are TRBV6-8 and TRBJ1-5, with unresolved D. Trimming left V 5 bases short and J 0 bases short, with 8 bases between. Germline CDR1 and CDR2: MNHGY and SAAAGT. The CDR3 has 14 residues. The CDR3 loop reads CASSGRYSNQPQHF. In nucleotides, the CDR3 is TGTGCCAGCAGTGGGCGATATAGCAATCAGCCCCAGCATTTT.

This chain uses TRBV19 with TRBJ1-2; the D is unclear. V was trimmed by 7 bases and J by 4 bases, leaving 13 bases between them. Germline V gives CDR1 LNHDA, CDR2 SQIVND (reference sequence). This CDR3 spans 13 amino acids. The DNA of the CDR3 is TGTGCCAGTAAGTGTCAGGTGGTCTATGGCTACACCTTC. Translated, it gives CASKCQVVYGYTF.

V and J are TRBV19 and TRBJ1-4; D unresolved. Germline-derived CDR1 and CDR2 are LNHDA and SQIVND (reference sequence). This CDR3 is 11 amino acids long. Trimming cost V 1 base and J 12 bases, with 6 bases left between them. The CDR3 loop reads CASSIGGELFF. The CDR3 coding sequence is TGTGCCAGTAGTATAGGCGGGGAACTGTTTTTT.

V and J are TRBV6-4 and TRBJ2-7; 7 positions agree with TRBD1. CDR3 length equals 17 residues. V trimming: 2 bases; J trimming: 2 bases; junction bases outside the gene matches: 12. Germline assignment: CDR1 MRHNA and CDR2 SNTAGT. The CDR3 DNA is TGTGCCAGCAGTGACCCAGTCGACAGGGTGGTTCCCTACGAGCAGTACTTC. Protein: CASSDPVDRVVPYEQYF.

CDR3 bases: TGTGCCAGCAGCCCTGCTTTCTTT. It is translated as CASSPAFF. The chain couples TRBV7-2 to TRBJ1-1; D not resolved. V lost 5 bases and J 11 bases, leaving 3 bases between the germline ends. In germline, CDR1 is SGHTA, CDR2 FQGNSA. CDR3 length: 8 amino acids.

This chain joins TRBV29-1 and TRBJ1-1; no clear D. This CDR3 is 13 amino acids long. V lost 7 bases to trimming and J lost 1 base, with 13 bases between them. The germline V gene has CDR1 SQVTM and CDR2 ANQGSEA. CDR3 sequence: CSASRAENTEAFF. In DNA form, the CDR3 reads TGCAGCGCTTCCCGGGCTGAGAACACTGAAGCTTTCTTT.

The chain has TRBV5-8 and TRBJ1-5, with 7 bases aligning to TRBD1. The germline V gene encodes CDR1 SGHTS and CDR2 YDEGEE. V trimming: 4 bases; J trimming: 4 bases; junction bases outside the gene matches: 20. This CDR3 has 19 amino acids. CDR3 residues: CASSPADGTATRGNQPQHF. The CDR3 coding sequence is TGTGCCAGCAGCCCAGCCGACGGGACAGCTACTCGGGGAAATCAGCCCCAGCATTTT.

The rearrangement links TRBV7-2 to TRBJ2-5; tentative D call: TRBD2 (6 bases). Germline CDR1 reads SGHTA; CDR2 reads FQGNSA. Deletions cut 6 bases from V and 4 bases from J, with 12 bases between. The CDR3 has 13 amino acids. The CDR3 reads CASSAGIAETQYF. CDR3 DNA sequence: TGTGCCAGCAGTGCGGGGATCGCAGAGACCCAGTACTTC.

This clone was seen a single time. This chain's CDR3 is CASSYPGFGQPQHF. The CDR3 DNA follows: TGTGCCAGCAGTTACCCAGGTTTCGGTCAGCCCCAGCATTTT. J is TRBJ1-5 and V is TRBV6-2 or TRBV6-3; no definite D call. V was trimmed by 2 bases and J by 6 bases, leaving 11 bases between them. This CDR3 has 14 amino acids. Germline V lookup: CDR1 MNHEY, CDR2 SVGEGT.

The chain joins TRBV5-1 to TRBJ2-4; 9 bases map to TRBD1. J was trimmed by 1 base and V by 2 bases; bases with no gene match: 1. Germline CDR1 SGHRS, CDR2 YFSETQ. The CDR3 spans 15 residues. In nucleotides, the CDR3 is TGCGCCAGCAGCTTAGGACAGGGGGCCAAAAACATTCAGTACTTC. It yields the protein CASSLGQGAKNIQYF.

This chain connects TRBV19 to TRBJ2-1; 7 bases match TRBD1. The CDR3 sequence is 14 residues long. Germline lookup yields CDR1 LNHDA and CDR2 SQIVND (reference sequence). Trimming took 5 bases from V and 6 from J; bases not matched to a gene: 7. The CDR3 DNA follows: TGTGCCAGTAGTTTTACCCGACAGGGCAATGAGCAGTTCTTC. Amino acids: CASSFTRQGNEQFF.

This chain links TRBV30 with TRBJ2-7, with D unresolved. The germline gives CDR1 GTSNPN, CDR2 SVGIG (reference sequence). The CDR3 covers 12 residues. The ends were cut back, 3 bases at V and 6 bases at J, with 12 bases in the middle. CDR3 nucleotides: TGTGCCTGGAGCAACTCTAGGGTCGAGCAGTACTTC. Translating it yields CAWSNSRVEQYF.

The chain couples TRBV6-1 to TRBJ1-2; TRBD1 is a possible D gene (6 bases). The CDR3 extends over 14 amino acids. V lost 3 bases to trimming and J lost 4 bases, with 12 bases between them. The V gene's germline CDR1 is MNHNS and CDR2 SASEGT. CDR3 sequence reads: CASSDPGVLYGYTF. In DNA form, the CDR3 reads TGTGCCAGCAGTGACCCAGGGGTTCTCTATGGCTACACCTTC.

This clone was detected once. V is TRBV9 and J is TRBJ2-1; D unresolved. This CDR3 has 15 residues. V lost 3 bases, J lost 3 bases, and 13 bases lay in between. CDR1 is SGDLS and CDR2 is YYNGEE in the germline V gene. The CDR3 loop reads CASSEAFGFYNEQFF. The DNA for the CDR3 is TGTGCCAGCAGCGAGGCGTTTGGTTTCTACAATGAGCAGTTCTTC.

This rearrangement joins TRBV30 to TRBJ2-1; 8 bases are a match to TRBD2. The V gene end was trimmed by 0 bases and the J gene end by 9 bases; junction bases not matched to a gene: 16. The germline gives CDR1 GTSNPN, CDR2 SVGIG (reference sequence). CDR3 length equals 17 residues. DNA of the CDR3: TGTGCCTGGAGTGTACTCGGGAGGCGGGAGGTCGGCGGTGAGCAGTTCTTC. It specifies CAWSVLGRREVGGEQFF.

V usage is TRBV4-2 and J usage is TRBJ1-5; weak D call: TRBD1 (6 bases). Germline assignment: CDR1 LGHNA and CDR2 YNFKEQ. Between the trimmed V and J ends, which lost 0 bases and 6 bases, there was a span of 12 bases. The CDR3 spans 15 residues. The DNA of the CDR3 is TGTGCCAGCAGCCAAGACTGGCAGGGGATTCAGCCCCAGCATTTT. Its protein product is CASSQDWQGIQPQHF.

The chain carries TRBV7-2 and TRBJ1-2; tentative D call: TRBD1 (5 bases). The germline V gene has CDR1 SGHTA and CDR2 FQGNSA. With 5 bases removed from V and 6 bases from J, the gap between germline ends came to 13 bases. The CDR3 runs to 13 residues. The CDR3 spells CASSTTGLDGYTF. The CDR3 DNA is TGTGCCAGCAGCACGACGGGGCTGGATGGCTACACCTTC.

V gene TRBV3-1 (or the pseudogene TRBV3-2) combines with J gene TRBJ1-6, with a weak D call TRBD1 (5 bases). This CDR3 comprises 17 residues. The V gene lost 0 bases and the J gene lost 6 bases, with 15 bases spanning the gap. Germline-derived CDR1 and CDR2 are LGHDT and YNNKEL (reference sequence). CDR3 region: CASSQDGGDLLNSPLHF. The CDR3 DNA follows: TGTGCCAGCAGCCAAGATGGGGGGGACCTCCTTAATTCACCCCTCCACTTT.

The CDR3 nucleotides read TGTGCCACCGCACACAGCTCCGGGTCCTACGAGCAGTACTTC. This gives the protein CATAHSSGSYEQYF. The V call is TRBV6-5, the J call TRBJ2-7; D is unclear. Germline values: CDR1 MNHEY, CDR2 SVGAGI. The CDR3 runs 14 residues. With 10 bases removed from V and 1 base from J, the gap between germline ends came to 17 bases.

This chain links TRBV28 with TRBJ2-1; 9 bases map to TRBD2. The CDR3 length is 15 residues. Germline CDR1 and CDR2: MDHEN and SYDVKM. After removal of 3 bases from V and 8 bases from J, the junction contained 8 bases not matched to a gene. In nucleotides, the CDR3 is TGTGCCAGCAGTTTGGGGCTAGCGGGATTGGATGAGCAGTTCTTC. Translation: CASSLGLAGLDEQFF.

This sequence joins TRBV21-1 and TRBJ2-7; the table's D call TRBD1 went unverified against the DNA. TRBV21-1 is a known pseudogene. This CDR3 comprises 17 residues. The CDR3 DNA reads TGTGCCAGCAGCAAAAGTCTCCGGGACAGGGGGAAGTACGAGCAGTACTTC. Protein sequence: CASSKSLRDRGKYEQYF.

The CDR3 DNA is TGTGCCAGCAGCCAAAGACAGGGTGACGAGCAGTACTTC. It is translated as CASSQRQGDEQYF. This sequence joins TRBV4-2 and TRBJ2-7, with TRBD1 identical over 7 bases. Germline values: CDR1 LGHNA, CDR2 YNFKEQ. CDR3 length: 13 residues. With 2 bases clipped from V and 5 bases from J, the junction kept 3 bases outside the gene matches.

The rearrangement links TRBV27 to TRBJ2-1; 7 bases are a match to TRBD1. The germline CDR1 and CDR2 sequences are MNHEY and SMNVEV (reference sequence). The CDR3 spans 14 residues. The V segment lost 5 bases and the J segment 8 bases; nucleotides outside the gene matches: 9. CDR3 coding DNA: TGTGCCAGCAGTGTTCGACAGGGTTTCGATGAGCAGTTCTTC. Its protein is CASSVRQGFDEQFF.